Listed here is a single T cell receptor (beta chain). This entry is derived from a study of long-term antiretroviral therapy in people with HIV. Trimming shortened V by 0 bases and J by 9 bases, and 12 bases separated the two germline ends. The CDR3 loop spans 14 amino acids. The germline gives CDR1 MGHRA, CDR2 YSYEKL. Researchers report immunoSEQ v3.0 was run at survey level. The data were produced by immunoSEQ multiplex PCR, yet TCRdb's version contains in-frame clones alone and is incomplete. This repertoire shows 20,000 to 25,000 clones, about 88% found once; its top ten account for approximately 6.4%.

The clonotype originates from a man aged 55 to 70 with HIV. The sample here was unsorted PBMCs, taken 0.6 years after starting antiretroviral therapy. V gene TRBV4-1 combines with J gene TRBJ2-1; D tentatively fits TRBD1 or TRBD2 (6 bases each). The CDR3 region is CASSQEWEDSEQFF. In DNA, the CDR3 is TGCGCCAGCAGCCAAGAATGGGAGGACAGTGAGCAGTTCTTC.